The clone carrying this TCR beta chain was counted once. The CDR3 spans 13 residues. The V gene's germline CDR1 is SGHVS and CDR2 FNYEAQ. V lost 4 bases and J 1 base, leaving 6 bases between the germline ends. Produced via immunoSEQ multiplex PCR; TCRdb's table is partial and in-frame only. The sample lists almost 25,000 clones, 75% to 90% seen once, with about 9.4% in the top ten. The data are from a study of blood T cell repertoires in COVID-19. The overall study: Donors in the United States, Italy and Spain gave samples during acute or convalescent COVID-19. T cells, B-cell-depleted T cells, or PBMCs provided the cDNA or gDNA that served as material.

The sample taken for sequencing was peripheral blood. The V gene is TRBV7-6, the J gene TRBJ2-3; D uncertain. The clonotype comes from a human donor in a cohort sampled during active COVID-19. The CDR3, as DNA: TGTGCCAGCAGCTCCTACCGCACAGATACGCAGTATTTT. Amino acids: CASSSYRTDTQYF.